A selection of T cell receptor beta chains follows, all from one sample in a study of beta chain features in type 1 diabetes. Clones were read by immunoSEQ multiplex PCR, and TCRdb kept only the in-frame ones, dropping some. The data hold about 390,000 clones, with roughly a tenth observed a single time. Sequencing used central memory CD4+ T cells from blood. Receptor source: a young man with type 1 diabetes. The CDR3 runs from the conserved cysteine through the conserved F or W. The order of the fields is D gene, V gene, clone size, J gene, CDR3 DNA, CDR3 protein. A D gene is named only where the DNA matches it firmly. The listing skips clone size in some rows; elsewhere it reads once, few, many or a size class.

>NA|TRBV27|once|TRBJ2-1
TGTGCCAGCAGACTATACGGCGGGGACAATGAGCAGTTCTTC
CASRLYGGDNEQFF
>NA|TRBV7-2|NA|TRBJ1-1
TGTGCCAGCAGCTTATGGGCCTCGGACACTGAAGCTTTCTTT
CASSLWASDTEAFF
>NA|TRBV7-8|NA|TRBJ2-7
TGTGCCAGCAGCTTAAGAGTCTGGGGGGTTTCCACCTACGAGCAGTACTTC
CASSLRVWGVSTYEQYF
>NA|TRBV28|few|TRBJ1-1
TGTGCCAGCAGGGGGCTAGGGGGGAACACTGAAGCTTTCTTT
CASRGLGGNTEAFF
>NA|TRBV20-1|NA|TRBJ2-5
TGCAGTGCCTCCCTCGGGGAGACCCAGTACTTC
CSASLGETQYF
>NA|TRBV2|few|TRBJ2-7
TGTGCCAGCAGTTACACCTACGAGCAGTACTTC
CASSYTYEQYF
>TRBD1|TRBV7-3|NA|TRBJ2-7
TGTGCCAGCAGCTTGGCGGGACAGGGACTGCTACCCTACGAGCAGTACTTC
CASSLAGQGLLPYEQYF
>NA|TRBV11-2|NA|TRBJ2-6
TGTGCCAGCAGCGGCCGCACAGGGTTGGGTGGCACTGGGGCCAACGTCCTGACTTTC
CASSGRTGLGGTGANVLTF
>NA|TRBV7-9|many|TRBJ2-3
TGTGCCAGCAGCTCCCTCCGACAGACAGATACGCAGTATTTT
CASSSLRQTDTQYF
>NA|TRBV7-2|NA|TRBJ2-1
TGTGCCAGCAGCTTAGTCCTCGGGTACTCCTACAATGAGCAGTTCTTC
CASSLVLGYSYNEQFF
>NA|TRBV7-9|once|TRBJ1-2
TGTGCCAGCAGCCATCCCCGGCAGGGGATTAACTATGGCTACACCTTC
CASSHPRQGINYGYTF
>NA|TRBV5-1|NA|TRBJ1-1
TGCGCCAGCAGCTTGGCTCAACAGGGCGGTGAAGCTTTCTTT
CASSLAQQGGEAFF
>TRBD1|TRBV5-1|few|TRBJ2-2
TGCGCCAGCAGCTTTGACAGGGAGAACACCGGGGAGCTGTTTTTT
CASSFDRENTGELFF
>NA|TRBV7-7|few|TRBJ2-3
TGTGCCAGCAGCCAAAGTACGGGAGCGGATACGCAGTATTTT
CASSQSTGADTQYF
>TRBD2|TRBV5-6|many|TRBJ2-7
TGTGCCAGCAACTTCCCTGGGGGGGATCTCGACGAGCAGTACTTC
CASNFPGGDLDEQYF
>NA|TRBV7-9|few|TRBJ2-7
TGTGCCAGCAGCTCTCCCGGGACTTCCTACTCCTACGAGCAGTACTTC
CASSSPGTSYSYEQYF
>NA|TRBV11-1|NA|TRBJ2-1
TGTGCCAGCAGCCCGGAGGGGGAGCAGTTCTTC
CASSPEGEQFF
>NA|TRBV19|NA|TRBJ2-1
TGTGCCAGTAGGTCTGCGAACTCCTACAATGAGCAGTTCTTC
CASRSANSYNEQFF
>NA|TRBV27|few|TRBJ2-2
TGTGCCAGCACGGGACCAACCACCGGGGAGCTGTTTTTT
CASTGPTTGELFF
>NA|TRBV7-2|few|TRBJ2-7
TGTGCCAGCAGCTCCACACGGGGAGAGAACGAGCAGTACTTC
CASSSTRGENEQYF